This T cell receptor (beta chain) was sequenced during a study of shared clonotypes between healthy human individuals. Profiled with immunoSEQ multiplex PCR; TCRdb holds only in-frame clones, not every one. The sample contains 2 million to 2.5 million clones, approximately 95% of which appear only once. The receptor was isolated from a man younger than 35 in good health. The sample comprised naive CD4+ T cells sorted from blood. Subset reported: CD45RA+ positively selected.

This chain's CDR3 is CASSIVGNEAFF. The DNA for the CDR3 is TGTGCCAGTAGTATCGTTGGGAATGAAGCTTTCTTT. The V call is TRBV19, the J call TRBJ1-1; D gene unclear. The CDR3 is 12 residues long. Trimming took off 3 bases at V and 7 bases at J, with 9 bases between the two ends. Germline CDR1 and CDR2: LNHDA and SQIVND (reference sequence).